This passage covers 7 T cell receptor beta chains from one sample sequenced in a study of CDR3 diversity in severe acne. MiXCR was run by TCRdb on the PCR reads, yielding one entry per CDR3 protein. The sample lists 65,000 to 95,000 distinct CDR3 sequences, under 60% occurring once. The sequencing sample was made of blood. The receptors were sampled from a male donor in good health, without acne.

This clonotype appeared a single time. The V gene is TRBV14, the J gene TRBJ2-5; D is possibly TRBD1 (6 bases). With 0 bases removed from V and 5 bases from J, the gap between germline ends came to 16 bases. Per germline, CDR1 SGHDN and CDR2 FVKESK. The CDR3 has 16 residues. Here the CDR3 DNA reads TGTGCCAGCAGCCAAGAGGTTGAGGCCCAGGGGGAGACCCAGTACTTC. Translated, it gives CASSQEVEAQGETQYF.

The chain has TRBV5-1 and TRBJ2-7; D possibly corresponds to TRBD1 (6 bases). This CDR3 comprises 15 residues. V lost 3 bases, J lost 4 bases, and 17 bases lay in between. Germline assignment: CDR1 SGHRS and CDR2 YFSETQ. For the CDR3, the DNA is TGCGCCAGCAGCTCACGACCCGGGACATCATACGAGCAGTACTTC. This sequence encodes CASSSRPGTSYEQYF.

The chain carries TRBV25-1 and TRBJ2-3, with D hard to call. Germline V CDR1 and CDR2: MGHDK, SYGVNS. The V and J ends lost 2 bases and 2 bases respectively, with 8 bases between them. The CDR3 is 14 residues long. This CDR3 reads CASSEVVTTDTQYF. DNA of the CDR3: TGTGCCAGCAGTGAAGTTGTCACCACAGATACGCAGTATTTT.

This chain's CDR3 is CASSLRDSNSPLHF. DNA of the CDR3: TGCGCCAGCAGCTTGAGGGACAGTAATTCACCCCTCCACTTT. This sequence joins TRBV5-1 and TRBJ1-6, with 7 bases that match TRBD1. The CDR3 covers 14 residues. With 1 base clipped from V and 6 bases from J, the junction kept 1 base outside the gene matches. CDR1 and CDR2 from the germline V gene are SGHRS and YFSETQ.

Sample share makes this clonotype medium-sized. The chain links TRBV24-1 to TRBJ2-1; D gene unclear. CDR1 is KGHDR and CDR2 is SFDVKD in the germline V gene. V dropped 3 bases and J dropped 0 bases, with 11 bases sitting between them. The CDR3 runs 16 residues. Written as DNA, the CDR3 is TGTGCCACCAGTGATCCCCGTACAAGCTCCTACAATGAGCAGTTCTTC. Translating gives CATSDPRTSSYNEQFF.

Note on this clonotype: A much larger clone lies a single base off, so this may be a read error. The chain combines TRBV2 with TRBJ2-5, with D perhaps being TRBD1 or TRBD2 (5 bases each). Germline V gives CDR1 SNHLY, CDR2 FYNNEI. The CDR3 sequence is 14 residues long. CDR3 residues: CASSFFGARETQYF. The CDR3 DNA sequence: TGTGCTAGCAGCTTCTTCGGGGCCCGAGAGACCCAGTACTTC.

The chain combines TRBV24-1 with TRBJ2-1; no definite D call. The germline V and J ends were trimmed by 5 bases and 8 bases, with 12 bases remaining between them. Germline CDR1 and CDR2: KGHDR and SFDVKD. The length of the CDR3 is 13 residues. CDR3 nucleotides: TGTGCCACCAGTGCTTCTAGATTCGATGAGCAGTTCTTC. This codes for CATSASRFDEQFF.